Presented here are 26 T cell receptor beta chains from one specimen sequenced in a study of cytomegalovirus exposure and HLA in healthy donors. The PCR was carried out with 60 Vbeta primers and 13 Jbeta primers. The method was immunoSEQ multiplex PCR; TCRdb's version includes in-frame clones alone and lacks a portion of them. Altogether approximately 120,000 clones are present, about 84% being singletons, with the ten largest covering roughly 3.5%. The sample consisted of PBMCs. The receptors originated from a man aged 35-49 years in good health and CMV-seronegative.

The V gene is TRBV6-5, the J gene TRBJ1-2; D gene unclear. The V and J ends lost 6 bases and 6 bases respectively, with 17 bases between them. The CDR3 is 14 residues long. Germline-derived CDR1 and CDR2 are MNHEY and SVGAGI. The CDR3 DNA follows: TGTGCCAGCAGCGGAGGAAGGCCGTCGGATGGCTACACCTTC. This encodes CASSGGRPSDGYTF.

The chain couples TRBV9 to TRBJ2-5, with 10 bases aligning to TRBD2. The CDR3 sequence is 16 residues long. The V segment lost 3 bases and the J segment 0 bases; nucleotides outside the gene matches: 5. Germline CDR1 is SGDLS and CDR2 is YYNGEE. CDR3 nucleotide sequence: TGTGCCAGCAGCGGCCCTAGCGGGGGCTACCAAGAGACCCAGTACTTC. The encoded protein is CASSGPSGGYQETQYF.

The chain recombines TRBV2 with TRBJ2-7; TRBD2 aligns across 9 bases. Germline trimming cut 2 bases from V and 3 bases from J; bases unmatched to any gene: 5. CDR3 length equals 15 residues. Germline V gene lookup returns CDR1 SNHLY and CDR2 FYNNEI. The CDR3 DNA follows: TGTGCCAGCAGTGAATTCGCGGGGGGGTTCTACGAGCAGTACTTC. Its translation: CASSEFAGGFYEQYF.

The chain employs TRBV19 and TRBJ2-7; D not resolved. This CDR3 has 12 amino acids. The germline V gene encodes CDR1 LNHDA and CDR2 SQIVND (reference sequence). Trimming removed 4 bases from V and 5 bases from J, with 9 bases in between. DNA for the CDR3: TGTGCCAGTAGTACCGGGTTCGACGAGCAGTACTTC. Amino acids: CASSTGFDEQYF.

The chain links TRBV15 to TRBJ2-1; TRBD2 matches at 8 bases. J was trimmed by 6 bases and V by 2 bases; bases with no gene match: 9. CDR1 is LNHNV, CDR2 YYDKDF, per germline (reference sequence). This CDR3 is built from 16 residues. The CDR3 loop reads CATSRNQRELSNEQFF. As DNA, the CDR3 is TGTGCCACCAGCAGAAACCAGCGGGAGTTGAGCAATGAGCAGTTCTTC.

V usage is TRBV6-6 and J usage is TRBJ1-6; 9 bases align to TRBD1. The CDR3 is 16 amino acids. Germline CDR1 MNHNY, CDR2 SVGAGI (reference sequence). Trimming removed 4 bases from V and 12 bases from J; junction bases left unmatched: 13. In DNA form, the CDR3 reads TGTGCCAGCAGTTCCCTGACAGGGGGAAATGGGTTACCCCTCCACTTT. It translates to CASSSLTGGNGLPLHF.

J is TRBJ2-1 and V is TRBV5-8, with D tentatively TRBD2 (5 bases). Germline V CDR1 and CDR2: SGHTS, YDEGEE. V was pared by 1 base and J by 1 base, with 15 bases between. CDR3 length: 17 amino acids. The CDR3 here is CASSLSILSGSYNEQFF. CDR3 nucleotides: TGTGCCAGCAGCTTGTCGATCCTAAGCGGATCCTACAATGAGCAGTTCTTC.

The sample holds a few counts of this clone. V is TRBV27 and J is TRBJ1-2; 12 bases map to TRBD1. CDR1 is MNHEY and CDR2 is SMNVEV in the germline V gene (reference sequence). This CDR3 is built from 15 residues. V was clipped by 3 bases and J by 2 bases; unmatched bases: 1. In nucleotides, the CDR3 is TGTGCCAGCAGTTTGGGACAGGGGGCGAACTATGGCTACACCTTC. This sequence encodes CASSLGQGANYGYTF.

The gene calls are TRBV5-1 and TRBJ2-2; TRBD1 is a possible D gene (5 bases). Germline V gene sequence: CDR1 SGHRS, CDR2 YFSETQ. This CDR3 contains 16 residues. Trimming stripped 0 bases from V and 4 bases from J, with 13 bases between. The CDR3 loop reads CASSLGAQGGTGELFF. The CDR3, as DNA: TGCGCCAGCAGCTTGGGCGCGCAGGGTGGCACCGGGGAGCTGTTTTTT.

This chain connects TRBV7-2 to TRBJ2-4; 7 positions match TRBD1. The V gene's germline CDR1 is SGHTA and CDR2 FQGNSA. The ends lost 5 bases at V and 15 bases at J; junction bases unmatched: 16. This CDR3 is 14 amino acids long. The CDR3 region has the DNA TGTGCCAGCAGCCTAGAAGGGACAGCCCTGTATCGGTACTTC. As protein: CASSLEGTALYRYF.

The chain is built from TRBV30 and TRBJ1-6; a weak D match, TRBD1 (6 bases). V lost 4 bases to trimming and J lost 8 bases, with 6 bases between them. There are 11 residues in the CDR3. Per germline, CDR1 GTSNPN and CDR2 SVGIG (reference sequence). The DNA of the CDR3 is TGTGCCTGGAACAGGGATTCACCCCTCCACTTT. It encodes CAWNRDSPLHF. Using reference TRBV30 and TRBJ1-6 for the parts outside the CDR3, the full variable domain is SQTIHQWPATLVQPVGSPLSLECTVEGTSNPNLYWYRQAAGRGLQLLFYSVGIGQISSEVPQNLSASRPQDRQFILSSKKLLLSDSGFYLCAWNRDSPLHFGNGTRLTVT.

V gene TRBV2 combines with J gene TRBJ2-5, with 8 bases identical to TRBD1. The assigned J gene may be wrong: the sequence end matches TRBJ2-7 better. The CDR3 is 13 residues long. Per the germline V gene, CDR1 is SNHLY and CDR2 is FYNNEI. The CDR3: CASRQGGGYEQYF. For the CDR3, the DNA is TGTGCCAGCAGACAGGGGGGTGGGTACGAGCAGTACTTC.

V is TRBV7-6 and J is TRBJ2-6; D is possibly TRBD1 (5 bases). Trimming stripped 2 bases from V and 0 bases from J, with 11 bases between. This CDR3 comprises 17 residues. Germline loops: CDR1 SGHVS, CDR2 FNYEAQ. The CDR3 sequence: CASSLRRQFSGANVLTF. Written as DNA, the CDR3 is TGTGCCAGCAGCTTAAGGCGACAGTTCTCTGGGGCCAACGTCCTGACTTTC.

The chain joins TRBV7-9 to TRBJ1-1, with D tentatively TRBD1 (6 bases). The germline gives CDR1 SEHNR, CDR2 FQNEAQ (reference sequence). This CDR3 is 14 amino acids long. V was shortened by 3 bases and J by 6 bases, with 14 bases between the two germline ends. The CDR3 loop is CASSFSRTDSEAFF. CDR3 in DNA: TGTGCCAGCAGCTTTTCACGGACAGACTCTGAAGCTTTCTTT. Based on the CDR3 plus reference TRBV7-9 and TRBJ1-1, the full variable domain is DTGVSQNPRHKITKRGQNVTFRCDPISEHNRLYWYRQTLGQGPEFLTYFQNEAQLEKSRLLSDRFSAERPKGSFSTLEIQRTEQGDSAMYLCASSFSRTDSEAFFGQGTRLTVV.

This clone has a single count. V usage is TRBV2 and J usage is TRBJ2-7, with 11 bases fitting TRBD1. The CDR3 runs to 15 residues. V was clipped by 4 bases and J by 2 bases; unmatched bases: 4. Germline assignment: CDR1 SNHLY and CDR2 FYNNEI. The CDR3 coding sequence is TGTGCCAGCAGTGGGGGACAGGGGGGACCCTACGAGCAGTACTTC. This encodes CASSGGQGGPYEQYF.

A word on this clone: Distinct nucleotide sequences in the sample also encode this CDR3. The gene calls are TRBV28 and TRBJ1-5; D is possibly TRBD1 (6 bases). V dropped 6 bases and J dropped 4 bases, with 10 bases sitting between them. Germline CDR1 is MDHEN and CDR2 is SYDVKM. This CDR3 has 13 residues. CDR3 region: CASRWTENQPQHF. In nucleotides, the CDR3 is TGTGCCAGCAGATGGACAGAGAATCAGCCCCAGCATTTT. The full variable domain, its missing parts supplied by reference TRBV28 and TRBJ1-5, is DVKVTQSSRYLVKRTGEKVFLECVQDMDHENMFWYRQDPGLGLRLIYFSYDVKMKEKGDIPEGYSVSREKKERFSLILESASTNQTSMYLCASRWTENQPQHFGDGTRLSIL.

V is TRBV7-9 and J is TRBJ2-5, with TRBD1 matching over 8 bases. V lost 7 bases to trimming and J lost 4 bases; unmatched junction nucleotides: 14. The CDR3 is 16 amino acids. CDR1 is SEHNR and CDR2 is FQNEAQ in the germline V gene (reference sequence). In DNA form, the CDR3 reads TGTGCCAGCAACTCATGGCGGCAGGGGGCGGGAGAGACCCAGTACTTC. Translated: CASNSWRQGAGETQYF.

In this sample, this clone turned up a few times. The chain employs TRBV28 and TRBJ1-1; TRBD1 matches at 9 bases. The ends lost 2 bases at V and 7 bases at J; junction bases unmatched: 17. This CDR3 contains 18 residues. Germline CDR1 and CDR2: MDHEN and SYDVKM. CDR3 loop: CASSLVGGEGTGMGEAFF. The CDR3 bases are TGTGCCAGCAGTTTAGTGGGGGGGGAGGGGACAGGGATGGGTGAAGCTTTCTTT. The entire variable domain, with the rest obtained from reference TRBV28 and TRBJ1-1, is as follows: DVKVTQSSRYLVKRTGEKVFLECVQDMDHENMFWYRQDPGLGLRLIYFSYDVKMKEKGDIPEGYSVSREKKERFSLILESASTNQTSMYLCASSLVGGEGTGMGEAFFGQGTRLTVV.

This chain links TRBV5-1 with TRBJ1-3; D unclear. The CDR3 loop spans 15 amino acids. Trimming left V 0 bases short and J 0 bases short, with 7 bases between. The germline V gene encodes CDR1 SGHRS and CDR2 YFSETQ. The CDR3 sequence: CASSLGANSGNTIYF. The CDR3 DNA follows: TGCGCCAGCAGCTTGGGAGCGAACTCTGGAAACACCATATATTTT.

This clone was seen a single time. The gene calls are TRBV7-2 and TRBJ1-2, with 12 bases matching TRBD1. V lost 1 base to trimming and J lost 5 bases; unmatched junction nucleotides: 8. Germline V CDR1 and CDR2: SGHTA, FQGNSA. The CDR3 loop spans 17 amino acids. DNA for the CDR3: TGTGCCAGCAGCTTAGGGGGACAGGGGGCAACGGGATATGGCTACACCTTC. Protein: CASSLGGQGATGYGYTF.

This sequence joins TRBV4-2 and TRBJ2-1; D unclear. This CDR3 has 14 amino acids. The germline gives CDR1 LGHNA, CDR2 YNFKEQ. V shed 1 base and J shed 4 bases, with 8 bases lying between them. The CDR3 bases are TGTGCCAGCAGCCAAGCCCCAGATTACAATGAGCAGTTCTTC. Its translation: CASSQAPDYNEQFF.

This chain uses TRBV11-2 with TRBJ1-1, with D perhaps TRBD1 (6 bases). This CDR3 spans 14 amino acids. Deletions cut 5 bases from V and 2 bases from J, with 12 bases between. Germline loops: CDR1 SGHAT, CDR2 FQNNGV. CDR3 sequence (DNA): TGTGCCAGCAGCGACAGGTTCCTCAACACTGAAGCTTTCTTT. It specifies CASSDRFLNTEAFF.

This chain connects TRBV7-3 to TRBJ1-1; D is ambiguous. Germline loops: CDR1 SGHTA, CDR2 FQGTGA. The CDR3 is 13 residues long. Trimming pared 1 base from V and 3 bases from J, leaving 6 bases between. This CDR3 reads CASSLSTDTEAFF. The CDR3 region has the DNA TGTGCCAGCAGCTTAAGTACAGACACTGAAGCTTTCTTT.

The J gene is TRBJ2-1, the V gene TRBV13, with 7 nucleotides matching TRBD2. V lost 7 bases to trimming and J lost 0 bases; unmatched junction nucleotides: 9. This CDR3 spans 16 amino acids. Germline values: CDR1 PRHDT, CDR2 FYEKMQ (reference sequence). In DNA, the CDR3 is TGTGCCAGCAACCCACGGGGGGTGAGCTCCTACAATGAGCAGTTCTTC. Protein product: CASNPRGVSSYNEQFF.

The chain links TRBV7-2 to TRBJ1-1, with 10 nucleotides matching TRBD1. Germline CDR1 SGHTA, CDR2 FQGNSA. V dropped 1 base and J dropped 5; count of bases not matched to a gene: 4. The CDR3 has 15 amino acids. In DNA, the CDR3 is TGTGCCAGCAGCTTAGTTGGGACAGGGGAAACTGAAGCTTTCTTT. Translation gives CASSLVGTGETEAFF. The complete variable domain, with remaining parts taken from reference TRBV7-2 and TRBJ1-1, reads GAGVSQSPSNKVTEKGKDVELRCDPISGHTALYWYRQSLGQGLEFLIYFQGNSAPDKSGLPSDRFSAERTGGSVSTLTIQRTQQEDSAVYLCASSLVGTGETEAFFGQGTRLTVV.

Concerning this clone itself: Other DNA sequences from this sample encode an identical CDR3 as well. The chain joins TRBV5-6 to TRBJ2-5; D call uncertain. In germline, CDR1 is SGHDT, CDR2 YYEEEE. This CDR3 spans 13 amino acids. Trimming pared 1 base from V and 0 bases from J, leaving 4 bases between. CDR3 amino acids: CASSLQNQETQYF. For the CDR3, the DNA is TGTGCCAGCAGCTTGCAGAACCAAGAGACCCAGTACTTC.